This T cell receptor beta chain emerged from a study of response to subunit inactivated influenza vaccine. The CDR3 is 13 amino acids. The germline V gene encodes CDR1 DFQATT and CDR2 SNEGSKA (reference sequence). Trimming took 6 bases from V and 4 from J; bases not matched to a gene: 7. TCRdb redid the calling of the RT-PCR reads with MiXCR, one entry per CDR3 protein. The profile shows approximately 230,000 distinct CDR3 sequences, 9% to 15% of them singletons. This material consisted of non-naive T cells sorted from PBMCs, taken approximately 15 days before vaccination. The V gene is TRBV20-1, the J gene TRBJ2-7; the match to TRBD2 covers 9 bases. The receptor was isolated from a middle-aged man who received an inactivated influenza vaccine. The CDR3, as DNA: TGCAGTGCCCGAATAGCGGGAGCGTACGAGCAGTACTTC. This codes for CSARIAGAYEQYF.